This T cell receptor beta chain was obtained from a study of CD8 T cells in ankylosing spondylitis. Germline CDR1 reads WNHNN; CDR2 reads SYGVQD (reference sequence). CDR3 length equals 15 residues. V shed 2 bases, J shed 8 bases, and the junction held 7 bases outside the gene matches. In TCRdb, the 5' RACE reads were re-called with MiXCR into one record per CDR3 protein. This sample has about 270,000 distinct CDR3 sequences, with approximately 30% found just once. This clonotype originated in a male donor with ankylosing spondylitis or in good health (not recorded which). The sequenced material came from blood, either unsorted or a sorted T cell fraction (not recorded which). J is TRBJ2-1 and V is TRBV10-1; 9 bases line up with TRBD2. CDR3 coding DNA: TGCGCCAGCAGTGAGAGCGGGGGGCCTGGGGATGAGCAGTTCTTC. It encodes CASSESGGPGDEQFF.